The T cell receptor beta chain under discussion was sequenced for a study of blood T cell repertoires in COVID-19 (dated by TCRdb to about 2020). Regarding the study in general: Collaborator samples came from the United States, Italy and Spain and covered acute and convalescent phases of COVID-19. The repertoires were made available in a free public database intended to serve as a resource for research on the immune response to SARS-CoV-2. Where available, HLA class I and class II types were taken from metadata supplied by the sample provider and were not determined by assay-based typing. Sample metadata almost always included a de-identified subject ID, COVID-19 status, age in years and sex. The samples were drawn from two sources: the first 160 participants of the ongoing ImmuneRACE study, and 950 to 1,500 subjects contributed by 6 global collaborators. The material from the prospective study consisted of cDNA or gDNA derived from T cells, B-cell-depleted T cells, or PBMCs. The dataset comprised deeply sampled blood TCRbeta repertoires from subjects exposed to, actively infected with, or recovered from COVID-19. Study-wide conclusions, independent of this receptor: Clinical and demographic metadata were provided uncurated, with the amount varying by source and participant.

Turning to this clone: No antigen is known for it. Per-base quality was not reported, and no clone a single base away is much larger than it.

Germline trimming amounts to 3 bases on V and 5 bases on J, with 11 as the count of junction bases outside the gene matches. CDR1 SEHNR and CDR2 FQNEAQ are derived from the germline V gene (reference sequence). The CDR3 contains 16 residues, cysteine and phenylalanine counted. Only the CDR3 DNA stays, 48 bases, in frame from base 1. Participants in the prospective study were enrolled through a virtual design, were aged about 18 to 100 years, and lived in roughly 26 United States geographic areas. Cohort assignment in the prospective study relied on participant-reported clinical history from a screening survey and a study questionnaire. In the prospective study, mobile phlebotomists collected whole blood, serum and a nasopharyngeal or oropharyngeal swab from each participant. Over an approximately 2-month period, participants in the prospective study had the option of providing additional blood draws and questionnaires. Blood samples from the prospective study were shipped frozen or at room temperature prior to DNA extraction.

TCRbeta CDR3 regions were amplified from genomic DNA using the immunoSEQ Assay, a bias-controlled multiplex PCR. The original methods were these. The number of nucleated cells in each sample was estimated from the amplification of reference gene primers within the assay. To quantify the absolute abundance of each unique TCRbeta CDR3 rearrangement, sequence reads were collapsed and filtered. For each sample, productive Simpson clonality was calculated by taking the square root of Simpson's diversity index across productive rearrangements. In TCRdb, the immuneACCESS table is reduced to in-frame sequences with V and J assigned. These tables do not hold every clone; where another copy was compared, an unresolved V gene accounts for under half, and the others remain unexplained. V, J and clone size derive from that table, while D and trimming were established from the DNA sequence. This sample holds about 140,000 clones; about four fifths were observed only once. The ten biggest clones cover around 3.2% of the sample.

The V and J segments used are TRBV7-9 and TRBJ1-1; TRBD1 aligns with 8 central bases. This sequence originates from a woman in her forties or fifties with acute COVID-19. Sequenced input: PBMCs or T cells enriched from blood (not recorded which). The CDR3 loop reads CASSLAGTGTGTEAFF. The nucleotide sequence is given as TGTGCCAGCAGCTTGGCCGGGACAGGAACGGGGACTGAAGCTTTCTTT. With the rest looked up from the reference TRBV7-9 and TRBJ1-1 genes rather than sequenced, the full variable domain is DTGVSQNPRHKITKRGQNVTFRCDPISEHNRLYWYRQTLGQGPEFLTYFQNEAQLEKSRLLSDRFSAERPKGSFSTLEIQRTEQGDSAMYLCASSLAGTGTGTEAFFGQGTRLTVV.